Reported below is one TCR beta chain. Its antigen is unknown. The data are from a study of cytomegalovirus exposure and HLA in healthy donors. Across the study: Earlier results showed roughly 120 million unique TCR beta sequences derived from approximately 180 million T cells.

Amplification used 60 Vbeta primers and 13 Jbeta primers. Data came from immunoSEQ multiplex PCR; TCRdb stores just in-frame clones and leaves some out. The sample consists of 150,000 or so clones, approximately 80% of them appearing once. This CDR3 is 14 amino acids long. CDR1 and CDR2 (germline): SGHTA, FQGNSA. Trimming removed 5 bases at V and 4 bases at J, with 14 bases between. Findings and limits, study-wide: In an earlier analysis, about 87% or about 30%: the productive usage of most TCR beta V segments. Later work showed greater clonal expansion in HLA-associated TCR beta chains than in equally common others.

The chain is built from TRBV7-2 and TRBJ2-5; tentatively, D is TRBD2 (6 bases). Sequencing was carried out using PBMCs. The TCR sequence derives from a middle-aged man in good health and CMV-seronegative. The CDR3 sequence: CASSPRRGGETQYF. DNA of the CDR3: TGTGCCAGCAGCCCCCGTCGGGGAGGAGAGACCCAGTACTTC. The whole variable domain, filled in from reference TRBV7-2 and TRBJ2-5, reads GAGVSQSPSNKVTEKGKDVELRCDPISGHTALYWYRQSLGQGLEFLIYFQGNSAPDKSGLPSDRFSAERTGGSVSTLTIQRTQQEDSAVYLCASSPRRGGETQYFGPGTRLLVL.